Each of the 12 T cell receptor beta chains below was sequenced from the same sample in a study of tumor-infiltrating lymphocytes in primary liver carcinoma. The blood RNA (from unsorted whole blood) was obtained, and germline DNA was also extracted. Total RNA (around 510 ng) served as template for TCR beta cDNA synthesis primed by a constant-region primer. Researchers made the TCR beta libraries by running three nested multiplex PCR rounds with slightly modified ARM-PCR. The opening two PCR rounds, approximately 10 cycles each, paired TRBV1-TRBV30 forward primers with a C-beta reverse primer. Using its own MiXCR run on the multiplex PCR reads, TCRdb lists one record per CDR3 protein. The data show hundreds of thousands of distinct CDR3 sequences, more than 55% seen once. The sequencing sample was made of peripheral blood. These TCRs come from a woman aged 30 to 39 with primary liver carcinoma and hepatitis B virus infection.

This clonotype occurred a few times. V gene TRBV12-3 or TRBV12-4 combines with J gene TRBJ2-2; D is undetermined. This CDR3 region has 14 residues. Deletions cut 8 bases from V and 0 bases from J, with 10 bases between. Here the CDR3 reads CASWGGANTGELFF. Here the CDR3 DNA reads TGTGCCAGCTGGGGTGGGGCGAACACCGGGGAGCTGTTTTTT.

About this clonotype: A single base separates this from a much larger clone, so it may be a read error. V usage is TRBV29-1 and J usage is TRBJ2-1; no clear D gene. The CDR3 length is 9 residues. CDR1 and CDR2 (germline): SQVTM, ANQGSEA. CDR3: CCVGYSRFF. CDR3 coding DNA: TGCTGCGTGGGGTACTCTCGGTTCTTC.

This clonotype has just a few counts. The chain combines TRBV28 with TRBJ2-1; 9 nucleotides align to TRBD2. The CDR3 is 15 amino acids. The germline CDR1 and CDR2 sequences are MDHEN and SYDVKM. Unmatched junction bases numbered 10, after V lost 5 bases and J lost 8 bases. In DNA, the CDR3 is TGTGCCAGCAGTACCGGAGGGAGCGGGAGGCATGAGCAGTTCTTC. Amino acid sequence: CASSTGGSGRHEQFF. The variable domain in full, completed from reference TRBV28 and TRBJ2-1, reads DVKVTQSSRYLVKRTGEKVFLECVQDMDHENMFWYRQDPGLGLRLIYFSYDVKMKEKGDIPEGYSVSREKKERFSLILESASTNQTSMYLCASSTGGSGRHEQFFGPGTRLTVL.

Comments on this clonotype: A read error may explain this, as a much larger clone is one base away. This chain connects TRBV29-1 to TRBJ1-2; D gene uncertain. The length of the CDR3 is 12 residues. The germline V gene has CDR1 SQVTM and CDR2 ANQGSEA. Between the trimmed V and J ends, which lost 5 bases and 6 bases, there was a span of 13 bases. CDR3 sequence reads: CSVRSDGDGYTF. The CDR3 DNA reads as TGCAGCGTTAGATCGGATGGAGATGGCTACACCTTC.

As concerns this clonotype: This could be a read error, since a much larger clone is one nucleotide away. The V and J genes are TRBV29-1 and TRBJ2-7, with D possibly matching TRBD1 (6 bases). Trimming removed 4 bases at V and 3 bases at J, with 10 bases between. Germline assignment: CDR1 SQVTM and CDR2 ANQGSEA. This CDR3 comprises 12 residues. The CDR3 sequence: CSVAWDNYEQYF. The CDR3 nucleotides read TGCAGCGTTGCGTGGGACAACTACGAGCAGTACTTC.

The J gene is TRBJ2-5, the V gene TRBV11-2, with 9 nucleotides matching TRBD2. The germline gives CDR1 SGHAT, CDR2 FQNNGV. The CDR3 extends over 16 amino acids. V dropped 4 bases and J dropped 6; count of bases not matched to a gene: 12. The CDR3 nucleotides read TGTGCCAGCAGCTCGTTAGCGGGAGCCGCTCAAAAGACCCAGTACTTC. It translates to CASSSLAGAAQKTQYF.

To note about this clonotype: It is likely a read error, because the conserved phenylalanine at the end of the CDR3 is missing. This sequence joins TRBV6-1 and TRBJ2-1; possibly TRBD1 for D (5 bases). CDR3 size: 14 residues. Germline assignment: CDR1 MNHNS and CDR2 SASEGT. Trimming left V 6 bases short and J 9 bases short, with 18 bases between. The CDR3 loop is CASRVGDRLFEQFS. The CDR3 DNA reads TGTGCCAGCAGGGTAGGAGACAGATTGTTTGAGCAGTTCTCC.

Points on this clonotype: A much larger clone lies one base from this, so it may be a read error. V is TRBV4-2 and J is TRBJ1-5; D uncertain. Germline V gene data show CDR1 as LGHNA and CDR2 as YNFKEQ. The CDR3 length is 15 residues. V shed 0 bases and J shed 2 bases, with 8 bases lying between them. This CDR3 reads CASSQEIGRNQPQHF. Here the CDR3 DNA reads TGTGCCAGCAGCCAAGAAATCGGCCGCAATCAGCCCCAGCATTTT.

The V call is TRBV6-5, the J call TRBJ2-1, with 11 bases lining up with TRBD1. V trimming: 3 bases; J trimming: 6 bases; junction bases outside the gene matches: 10. CDR3 length: 17 residues. CDR1 and CDR2 (germline): MNHEY, SVGAGI. CDR3 region: CASSYRTGGFNTNEQFF. The CDR3 DNA is TGTGCCAGCAGTTATCGGACAGGGGGCTTCAATACCAATGAGCAGTTCTTC.

Notes on this clonotype: Its ends do not fully match the called genes, so a read error is possible. The chain carries TRBV4-3 and TRBJ2-6; D is undetermined. Germline values: CDR1 LGHNA, CDR2 YSLEER. This CDR3 has 19 amino acids. The CDR3 reads CASSQESIEIGSGANVLTF. CDR3 nucleotide sequence: TGCGCCAGTAGCCAAGAGAGTATCGAGATAGGCTCTGGGGCCAACGTCCTGACTTTC.

Comments on this clonotype: An end of the junction differs from the germline gene, which may be a read error. The chain recombines TRBV12-3 or TRBV12-4 with TRBJ2-6; 9 bases map to TRBD1. The CDR3 totals 20 residues. The DNA of the CDR3 is TGTACCAGCAGCTTAAAGGAGAGGACAGGGGTCCACTCTGGGGCCAACGTCCTGACTTTC. It encodes CTSSLKERTGVHSGANVLTF.

About this clonotype itself: In this CDR3 the conserved last residue, phenylalanine or tryptophan, is missing, so a read error is likely. The V gene is TRBV11-2, the J gene TRBJ2-7, with 7 bases that match TRBD1. Germline loops: CDR1 SGHAT, CDR2 FQNNGV. This CDR3 comprises 14 residues. J was trimmed by 1 base and V by 5 bases; bases with no gene match: 5. Here the CDR3 DNA reads TGTGCCAGCAGCCACGTGACAGGGTCCTACGAGCAGTACCTC. Its protein product is CASSHVTGSYEQYL.